The clone carrying this T cell receptor (beta chain) occurred many times. This CDR3 has 12 residues. Per the germline V gene, CDR1 is SGHVS and CDR2 is FQNEAQ. Trimming shortened V by 4 bases and J by 5 bases, and 8 bases separated the two germline ends. The data are from a study of T cells in Graves' hyperthyroidism and ophthalmopathy. Amplified TCR beta CDR3 regions derived from RNA transcripts. The HTBI primer set drove a first-round RT-PCR of the TCR CDR3. TCRdb reprocessed the multiplex PCR reads via MiXCR and lists one record per CDR3 protein. The sample has 450,000 to 700,000 distinct CDR3 sequences; under 60% are singletons.

This chain uses TRBV7-8 with TRBJ1-1; no definite D call. Sequencing was carried out using peripheral blood or thyroid tissue (not recorded which). The clonotype was recovered from a woman aged 18 to 35 with Graves' hyperthyroidism. CDR3 loop: CASSSIRTEAFF. In DNA form, the CDR3 reads TGTGCCAGCAGCTCGATAAGGACTGAAGCTTTCTTT.